Below, one TCR beta chain is given with its context. Clones were sequenced by immunoSEQ multiplex PCR, and TCRdb holds only the in-frame ones, with some missing. The data show over 120,000 clones, 90% to 95% seen once. These data are taken from a study of control samples from healthy donors and cancer patients. V was shortened by 7 bases and J by 5 bases, with 17 bases between the two germline ends. The length of the CDR3 is 14 residues. Looked up from germline, CDR1 is LNHDA and CDR2 is SQIVND (reference sequence). This chain links TRBV19 with TRBJ1-1, with D possibly matching TRBD1 (6 bases). This clonotype was sampled from a man aged 55 to 70 with colorectal cancer. Sequencing was carried out using PBMCs. CDR3 loop: CASITGRGSTEAFF. In DNA form, the CDR3 reads TGTGCCAGTATCACCGGCAGGGGAAGTACTGAAGCTTTCTTT. Full variable domain (outside the CDR3, taken from reference TRBV19 and TRBJ1-1): DGGITQSPKYLFRKEGQNVTLSCEQNLNHDAMYWYRQDPGQGLRLIYYSQIVNDFQKGDIAEGYSVSREKKESFPLTVTSAQKNPTAFYLCASITGRGSTEAFFGQGTRLTVV.